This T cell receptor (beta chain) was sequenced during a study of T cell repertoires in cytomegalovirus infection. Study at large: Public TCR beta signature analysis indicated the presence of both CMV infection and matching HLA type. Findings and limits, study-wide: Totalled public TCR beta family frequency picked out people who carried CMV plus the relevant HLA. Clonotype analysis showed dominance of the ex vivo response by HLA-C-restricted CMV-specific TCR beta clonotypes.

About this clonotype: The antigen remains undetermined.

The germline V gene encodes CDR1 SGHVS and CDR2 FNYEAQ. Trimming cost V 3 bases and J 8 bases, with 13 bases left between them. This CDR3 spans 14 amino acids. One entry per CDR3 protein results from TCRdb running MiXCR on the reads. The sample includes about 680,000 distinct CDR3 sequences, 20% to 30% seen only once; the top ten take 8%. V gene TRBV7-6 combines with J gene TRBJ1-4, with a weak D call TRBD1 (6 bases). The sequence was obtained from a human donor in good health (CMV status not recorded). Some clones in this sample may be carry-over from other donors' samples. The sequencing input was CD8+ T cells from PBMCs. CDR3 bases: TGTGCCAGCAGCTTTGGGGGGCTGAAGGAAAAACTGTTTTTT. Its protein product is CASSFGGLKEKLFF.